This TCR beta chain was documented in a study of blood T cell repertoires in COVID-19. CDR3 length: 14 amino acids. The junction had 3 bases not matched to a gene; V was cut back by 1 base and J by 7 bases. Germline CDR1 is MNHEY and CDR2 is SMNVEV (reference sequence). In the original processing: By means of reference gene primer amplification, nucleated cell counts were estimated. Sequenced by immunoSEQ multiplex PCR; TCRdb stores in-frame clones only, minus some. V, J and clone size reflect that table, while D and trimming were determined from the DNA. The sample holds approximately 130,000 clones; 80% to 90% are singletons and the top ten take around 30%.

The rearrangement links TRBV27 to TRBJ2-2; 7 nucleotides line up with TRBD2. The receptor comes from a man aged 70-80 years with active or convalescent COVID-19. Sequencing was performed on peripheral blood. The CDR3 nucleotides are TGTGCCAGCAGTTTATTGGGGGGGGGCGGGGAGCTGTTTTTT. This translates into CASSLLGGGGELFF.